This T cell receptor (beta chain) was found in a study of blood T cell repertoires in COVID-19. The repertoire was sequenced with immunoSEQ multiplex PCR; TCRdb's copy has only in-frame clones and lacks some. The sample lists 180,000 or so clones, nearly 80% occurring once. This clone was found a few times. The CDR3 has 18 residues. The V gene's germline CDR1 is LNHDA and CDR2 SQIVND (reference sequence). Trimming took 7 bases from V and 5 from J; bases not matched to a gene: 14. This receptor was identified in a man in his sixties who had been exposed to COVID-19. The specimen sequenced was PBMCs or T cells enriched from blood (not recorded which). J is TRBJ2-2 and V is TRBV19; 12 bases line up with TRBD2. Here the CDR3 reads CASTPRGYGTSGTGELFF. The CDR3 coding sequence is TGTGCCAGTACTCCTCGGGGCTACGGGACTAGCGGGACCGGGGAGCTGTTTTTT.